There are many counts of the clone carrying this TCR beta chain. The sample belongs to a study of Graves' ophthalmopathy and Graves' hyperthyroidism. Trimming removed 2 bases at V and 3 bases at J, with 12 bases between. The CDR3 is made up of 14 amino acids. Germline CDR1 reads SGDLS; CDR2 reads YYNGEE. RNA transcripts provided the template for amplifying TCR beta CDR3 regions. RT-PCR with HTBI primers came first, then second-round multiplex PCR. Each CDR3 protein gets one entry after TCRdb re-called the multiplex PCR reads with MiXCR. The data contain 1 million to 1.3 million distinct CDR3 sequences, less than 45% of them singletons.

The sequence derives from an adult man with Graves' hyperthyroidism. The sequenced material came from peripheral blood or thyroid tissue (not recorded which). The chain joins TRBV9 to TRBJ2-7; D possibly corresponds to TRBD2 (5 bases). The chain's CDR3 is CASSVGSRGYEQYF. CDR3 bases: TGTGCCAGCAGCGTGGGCTCACGGGGCTACGAGCAGTACTTC.